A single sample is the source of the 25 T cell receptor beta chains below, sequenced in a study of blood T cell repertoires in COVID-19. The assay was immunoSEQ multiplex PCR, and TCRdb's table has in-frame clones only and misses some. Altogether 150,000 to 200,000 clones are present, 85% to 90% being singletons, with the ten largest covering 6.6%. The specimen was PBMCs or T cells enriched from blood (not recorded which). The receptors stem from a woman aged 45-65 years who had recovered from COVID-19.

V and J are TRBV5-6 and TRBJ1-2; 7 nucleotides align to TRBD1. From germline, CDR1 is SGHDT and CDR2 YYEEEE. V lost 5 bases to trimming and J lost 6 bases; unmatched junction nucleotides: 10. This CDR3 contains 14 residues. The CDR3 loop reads CASRATGENNGYTF. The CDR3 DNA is TGTGCCAGCAGGGCTACAGGGGAGAACAATGGCTACACCTTC.

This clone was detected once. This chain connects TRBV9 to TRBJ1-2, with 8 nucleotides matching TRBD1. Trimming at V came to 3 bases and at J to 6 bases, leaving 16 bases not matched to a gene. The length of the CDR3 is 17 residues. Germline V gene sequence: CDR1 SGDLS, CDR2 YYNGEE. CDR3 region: CASSEPRQGIGYDGYTF. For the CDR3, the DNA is TGTGCCAGCAGCGAACCGCGACAGGGGATTGGTTATGATGGCTACACCTTC.

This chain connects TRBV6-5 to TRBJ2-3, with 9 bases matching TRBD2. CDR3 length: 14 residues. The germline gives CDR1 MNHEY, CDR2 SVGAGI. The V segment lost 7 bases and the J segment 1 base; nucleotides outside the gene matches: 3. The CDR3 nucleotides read TGTGCCAGCAAACAGCGGGGGGGCACAGATACGCAGTATTTT. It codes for CASKQRGGTDTQYF.

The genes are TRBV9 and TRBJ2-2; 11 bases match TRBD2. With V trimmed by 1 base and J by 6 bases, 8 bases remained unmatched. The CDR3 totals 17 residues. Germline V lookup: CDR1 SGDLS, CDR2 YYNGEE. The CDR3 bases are TGTGCCAGCAGCGTATATAGCGGGGGGGCCCTCCCCGGGGAGCTGTTTTTT. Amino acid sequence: CASSVYSGGALPGELFF.

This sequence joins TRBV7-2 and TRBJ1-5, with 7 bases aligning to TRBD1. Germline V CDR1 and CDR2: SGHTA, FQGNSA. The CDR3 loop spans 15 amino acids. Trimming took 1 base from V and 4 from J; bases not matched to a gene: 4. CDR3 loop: CASSLDYRGNQPQHF. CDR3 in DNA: TGTGCCAGCAGCTTAGACTACAGGGGAAATCAGCCCCAGCATTTT.

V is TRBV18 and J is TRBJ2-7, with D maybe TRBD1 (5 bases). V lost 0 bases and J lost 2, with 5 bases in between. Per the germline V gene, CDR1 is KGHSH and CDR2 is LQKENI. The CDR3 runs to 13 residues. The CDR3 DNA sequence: TGTGCCAGCTCACCACCAGGGGCCTACGAGCAGTACTTC. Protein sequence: CASSPPGAYEQYF. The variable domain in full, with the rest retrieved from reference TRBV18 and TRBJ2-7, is NAGVMQNPRHLVRRRGQEARLRCSPMKGHSHVYWYRQLPEEGLKFMVYLQKENIIDESGMPKERFSAEFPKEGPSILRIQQVVRGDSAAYFCASSPPGAYEQYFGPGTRLTVT.

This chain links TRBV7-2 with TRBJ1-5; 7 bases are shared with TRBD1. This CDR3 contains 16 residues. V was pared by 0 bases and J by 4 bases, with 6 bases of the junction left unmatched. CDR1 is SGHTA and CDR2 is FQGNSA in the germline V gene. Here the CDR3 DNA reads TGTGCCAGCAGCTTAGCGCCGGGACAGTTTAATCAGCCCCAGCATTTT. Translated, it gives CASSLAPGQFNQPQHF.

The CDR3 here is CSGKAGFDTEAFF. For the CDR3, the DNA is TGCAGCGGCAAGGCAGGGTTCGACACTGAAGCTTTCTTT. V usage is TRBV29-1 and J usage is TRBJ1-1, with D tentatively TRBD1 (5 bases). CDR3 size: 13 residues. V was cut by 7 bases and J by 3 bases, with 15 bases left in between. CDR1 is SQVTM, CDR2 ANQGSEA, per germline.

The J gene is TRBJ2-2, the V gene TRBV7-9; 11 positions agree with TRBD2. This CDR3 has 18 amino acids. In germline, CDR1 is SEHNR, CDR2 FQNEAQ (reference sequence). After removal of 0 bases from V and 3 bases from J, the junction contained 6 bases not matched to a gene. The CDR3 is CASSLASGGAADTGELFF. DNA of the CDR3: TGTGCCAGCAGCTTAGCTAGCGGGGGGGCCGCTGACACCGGGGAGCTGTTTTTT.

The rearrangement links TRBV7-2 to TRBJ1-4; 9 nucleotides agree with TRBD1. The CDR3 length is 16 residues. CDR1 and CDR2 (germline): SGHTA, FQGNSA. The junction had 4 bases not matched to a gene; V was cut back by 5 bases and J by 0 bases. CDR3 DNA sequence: TGTGCCAGCAGCAAGGACAGGGGTTCAACTAATGAAAAACTGTTTTTT. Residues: CASSKDRGSTNEKLFF.

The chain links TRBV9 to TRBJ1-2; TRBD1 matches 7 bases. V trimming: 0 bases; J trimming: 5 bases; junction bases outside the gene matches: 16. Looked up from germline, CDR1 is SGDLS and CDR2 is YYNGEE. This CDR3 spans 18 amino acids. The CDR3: CASSVAGTGAFNYYGYTF. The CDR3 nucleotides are TGTGCCAGCAGCGTAGCTGGAACAGGGGCATTTAACTATTATGGCTACACCTTC.

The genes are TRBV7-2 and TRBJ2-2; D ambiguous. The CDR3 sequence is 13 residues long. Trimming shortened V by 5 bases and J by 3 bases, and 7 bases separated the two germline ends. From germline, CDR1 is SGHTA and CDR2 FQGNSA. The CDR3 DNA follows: TGTGCCAGCAGCCGTAGTTACACCGGGGAGCTGTTTTTT. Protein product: CASSRSYTGELFF.

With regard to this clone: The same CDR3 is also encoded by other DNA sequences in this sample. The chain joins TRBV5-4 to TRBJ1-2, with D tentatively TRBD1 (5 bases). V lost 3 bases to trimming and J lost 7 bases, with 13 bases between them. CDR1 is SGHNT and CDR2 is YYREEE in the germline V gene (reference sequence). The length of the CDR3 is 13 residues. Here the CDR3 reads CASSWGTGGGYTF. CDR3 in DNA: TGTGCCAGCAGCTGGGGGACGGGGGGTGGCTACACCTTC.

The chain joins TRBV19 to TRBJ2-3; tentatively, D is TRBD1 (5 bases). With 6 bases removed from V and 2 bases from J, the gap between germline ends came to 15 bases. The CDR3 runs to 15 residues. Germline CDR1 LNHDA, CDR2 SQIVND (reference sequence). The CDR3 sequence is CASRPIDSLTDTQYF. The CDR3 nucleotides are TGTGCCAGTAGGCCGATAGACAGCCTCACAGATACGCAGTATTTT.

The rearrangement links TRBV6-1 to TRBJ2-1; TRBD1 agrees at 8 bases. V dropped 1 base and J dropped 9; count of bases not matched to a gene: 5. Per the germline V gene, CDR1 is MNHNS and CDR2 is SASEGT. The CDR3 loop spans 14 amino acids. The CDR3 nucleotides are TGTGCCAGCAGTGAAGGACAGGGGAGAGGTGAGCAGTTCTTC. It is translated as CASSEGQGRGEQFF.

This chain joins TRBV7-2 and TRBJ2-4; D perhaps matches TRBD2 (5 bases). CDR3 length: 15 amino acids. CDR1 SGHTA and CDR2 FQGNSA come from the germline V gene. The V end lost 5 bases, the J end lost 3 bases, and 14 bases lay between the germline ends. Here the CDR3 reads CASSSSDYVKNIQYF. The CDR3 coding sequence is TGTGCCAGCAGCAGCTCCGACTATGTCAAAAACATTCAGTACTTC.

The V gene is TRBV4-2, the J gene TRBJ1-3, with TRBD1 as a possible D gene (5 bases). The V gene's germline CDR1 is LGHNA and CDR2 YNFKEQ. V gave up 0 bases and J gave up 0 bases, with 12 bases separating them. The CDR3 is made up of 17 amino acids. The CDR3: CASSQDLRAFSGNTIYF. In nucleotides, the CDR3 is TGTGCCAGCAGCCAAGATCTCAGGGCTTTCTCTGGAAACACCATATATTTT.

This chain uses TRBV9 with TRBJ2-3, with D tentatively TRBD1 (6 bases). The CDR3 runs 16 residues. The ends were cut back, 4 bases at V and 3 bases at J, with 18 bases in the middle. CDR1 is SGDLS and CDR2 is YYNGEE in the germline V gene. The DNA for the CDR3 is TGTGCCAGCAGCCCGCTCCAGGGGCACTTAACAGATACGCAGTATTTT. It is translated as CASSPLQGHLTDTQYF.

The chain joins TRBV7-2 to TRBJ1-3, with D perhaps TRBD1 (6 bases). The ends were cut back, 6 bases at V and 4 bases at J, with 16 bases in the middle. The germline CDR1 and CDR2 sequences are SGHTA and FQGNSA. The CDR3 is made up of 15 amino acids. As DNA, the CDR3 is TGTGCCAGCAGGCCACCGGGACACGACGGAAACACCATATATTTT. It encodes CASRPPGHDGNTIYF.

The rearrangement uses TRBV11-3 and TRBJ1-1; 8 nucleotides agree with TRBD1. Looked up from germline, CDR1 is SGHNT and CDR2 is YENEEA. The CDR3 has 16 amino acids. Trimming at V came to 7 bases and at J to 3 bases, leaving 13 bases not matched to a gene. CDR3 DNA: TGTGCCAGCACACGACAGGGGAGCGGGGGGTACACTGAAGCTTTCTTT. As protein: CASTRQGSGGYTEAFF. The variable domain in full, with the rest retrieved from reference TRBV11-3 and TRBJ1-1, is EAGVVQSPRYKIIEKKQPVAFWCNPISGHNTLYWYLQNLGQGPELLIRYENEEAVDDSQLPKDRFSAERLKGVDSTLKIQPAELGDSAVYLCASTRQGSGGYTEAFFGQGTRLTVV.

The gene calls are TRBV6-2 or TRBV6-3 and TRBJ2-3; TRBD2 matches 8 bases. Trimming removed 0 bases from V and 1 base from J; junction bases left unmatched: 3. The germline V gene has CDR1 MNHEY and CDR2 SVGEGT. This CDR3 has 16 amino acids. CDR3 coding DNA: TGTGCCAGCAGTTACTCCCAGCGGGGGCGCACAGATACGCAGTATTTT. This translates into CASSYSQRGRTDTQYF.

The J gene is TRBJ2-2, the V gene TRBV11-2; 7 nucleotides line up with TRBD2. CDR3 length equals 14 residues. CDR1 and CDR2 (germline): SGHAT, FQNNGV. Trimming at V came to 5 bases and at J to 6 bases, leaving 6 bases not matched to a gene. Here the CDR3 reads CASSPTSVPGELFF. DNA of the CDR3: TGTGCCAGCAGCCCAACTAGCGTCCCCGGGGAGCTGTTTTTT.

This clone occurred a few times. CDR3 in DNA: TGCAGCGACCGACAGGGCGATGGCTACACCTTC. Translation: CSDRQGDGYTF. V gene TRBV29-1 combines with J gene TRBJ1-2; 7 nucleotides align to TRBD1. Germline V gives CDR1 SQVTM, CDR2 ANQGSEA. The CDR3 is 11 amino acids. Germline trimming cut 7 bases from V and 6 bases from J; bases unmatched to any gene: 5.

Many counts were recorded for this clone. The CDR3 sequence is CSAQRSSGTEAFF. CDR3 bases: TGCAGCGCCCAGAGATCCTCCGGGACTGAAGCTTTCTTT. The chain uses TRBV29-1 and TRBJ1-1; D gene unclear. V dropped 7 bases and J dropped 5 bases, with 17 bases sitting between them. CDR1 and CDR2 (germline): SQVTM, ANQGSEA. CDR3 length: 13 amino acids. The full variable domain, in which reference TRBV29-1 and TRBJ1-1 provide the parts outside the CDR3, is SAVISQKPSRDICQRGTSLTIQCQVDSQVTMMFWYRQQPGQSLTLIATANQGSEATYESGFVIDKFPISRPNLTFSTLTVSNMSPEDSSIYLCSAQRSSGTEAFFGQGTRLTVV.

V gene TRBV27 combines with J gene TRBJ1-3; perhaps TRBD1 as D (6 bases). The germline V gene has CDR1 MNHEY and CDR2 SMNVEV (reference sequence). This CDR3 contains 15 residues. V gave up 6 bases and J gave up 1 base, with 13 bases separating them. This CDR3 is CASSPSGTSGNTIYF. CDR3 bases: TGTGCCAGCAGCCCCAGTGGGACATCTGGAAACACCATATATTTT.